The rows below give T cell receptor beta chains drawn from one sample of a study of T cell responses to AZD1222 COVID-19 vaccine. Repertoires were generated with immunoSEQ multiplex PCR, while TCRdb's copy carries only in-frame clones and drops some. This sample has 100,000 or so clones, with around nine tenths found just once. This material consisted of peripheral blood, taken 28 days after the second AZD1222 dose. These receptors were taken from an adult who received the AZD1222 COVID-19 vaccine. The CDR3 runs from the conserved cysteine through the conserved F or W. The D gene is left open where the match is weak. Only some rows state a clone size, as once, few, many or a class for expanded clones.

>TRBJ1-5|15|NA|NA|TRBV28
TGTGCCAGCAGTTTGGGGCCCGGGATAGGACAGCCCCAGCATTTT
CASSLGPGIGQPQHF
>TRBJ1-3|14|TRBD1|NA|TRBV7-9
TGTGCCAGCAGCCCACAGGGGCGAGGAAACACCATATATTTT
CASSPQGRGNTIYF
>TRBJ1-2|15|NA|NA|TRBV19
TGTGCCAGTACCCCGGAGACGACTAGAAACTATGGCTACACCTTC
CASTPETTRNYGYTF
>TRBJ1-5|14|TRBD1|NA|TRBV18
TGTGCCAGCTCGCCTGACAGGGGTTCTCAGCCCCAGCATTTT
CASSPDRGSQPQHF
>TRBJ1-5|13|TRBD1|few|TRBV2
TGTGCCAGCAGAATGACAGGGGTACAGCCCCAGCATTTT
CASRMTGVQPQHF
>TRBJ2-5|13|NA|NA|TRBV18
TGTGCCAGCTCACTCGACAGTGGAGAGACCCAGTACTTC
CASSLDSGETQYF
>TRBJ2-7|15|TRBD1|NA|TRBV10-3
TGTGCCATCAGTGGGGCTGGGACAGGGCTTTTCGAGCAGTACTTC
CAISGAGTGLFEQYF
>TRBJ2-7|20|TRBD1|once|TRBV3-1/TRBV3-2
TGTGCCAGCTCCAAAAACCCGTGGGACAGGGCCCACTCAGACTCCTACGAGCAGTACTTC
CASSKNPWDRAHSDSYEQYF
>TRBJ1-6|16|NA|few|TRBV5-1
TGCGCCAGCAGCGAGCAGGGTAGCTCCTATAATTCACCCCTCCACTTT
CASSEQGSSYNSPLHF
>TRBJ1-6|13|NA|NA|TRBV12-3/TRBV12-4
TGTGCCAGCAGCCAGACGGGTGATTCACCCCTCCACTTT
CASSQTGDSPLHF
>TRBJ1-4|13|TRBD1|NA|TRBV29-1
TGCAGCGTTGCCCGGGACAGGGGTGAAAAACTGTTTTTT
CSVARDRGEKLFF
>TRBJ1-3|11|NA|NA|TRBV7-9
TGTGCCAGCAACGTATTTAACACCATATATTTT
CASNVFNTIYF
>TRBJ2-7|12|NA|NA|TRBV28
TGTGCCAGCAGTGCCCAGGGAGACGAGCAGTACTTC
CASSAQGDEQYF
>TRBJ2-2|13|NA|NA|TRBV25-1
TGTGCCAGCAGTGGCAGGGACACCGGGGAGCTGTTTTTT
CASSGRDTGELFF
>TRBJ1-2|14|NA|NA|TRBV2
TGTGCCAGCAGTGATAACCTTCGGATCTATGGCTACACCTTC
CASSDNLRIYGYTF
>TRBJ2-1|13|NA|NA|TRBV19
TGTGCCAGTAGTCCTAGTGGGGGGAATGAGCAGTTCTTC
CASSPSGGNEQFF
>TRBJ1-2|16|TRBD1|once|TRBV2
TGTGCCAGCAGTGGAGTCCCGGGACAGGGGCGGTATGGCTACACCTTC
CASSGVPGQGRYGYTF
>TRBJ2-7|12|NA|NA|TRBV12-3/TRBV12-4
TGTGCCAGCAGACCAGACAGCTACGAGCAGTACTTC
CASRPDSYEQYF
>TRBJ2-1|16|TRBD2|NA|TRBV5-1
TGCGCCAGCAGCTTGGAGGCGGGAGGCCCCTGGAATGAGCAGTTCTTC
CASSLEAGGPWNEQFF
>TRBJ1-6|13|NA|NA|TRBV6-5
TGTGCCAGCAGTTACGCGAGTAATTCACCCCTCCACTTT
CASSYASNSPLHF
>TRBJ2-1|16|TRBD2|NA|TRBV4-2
TGTGCCAGCACCCCCAGCGGGAACAATCCCCACAATGAGCAGTTCTTC
CASTPSGNNPHNEQFF
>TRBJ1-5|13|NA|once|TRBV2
TGTGCCAGCAGTGGGGAGGGTGATCAGCCCCAGCATTTT
CASSGEGDQPQHF
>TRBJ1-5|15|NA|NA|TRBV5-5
TGTGCCAGCAGCTTGGGCGTGCGGGGGCCTCAGCCCCAGCATTTT
CASSLGVRGPQPQHF
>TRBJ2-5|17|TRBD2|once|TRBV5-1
TGCGCCAGCAGCTTGGCCATCCCGAGCGGGAGTGGGGAGACCCAGTACTTC
CASSLAIPSGSGETQYF
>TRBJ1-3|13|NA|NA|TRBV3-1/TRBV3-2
TGTGCCAGCAGTCCACTAAAGCCGGACACCATATATTTT
CASSPLKPDTIYF
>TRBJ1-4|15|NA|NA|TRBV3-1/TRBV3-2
TGTGCCAGCAGCCAAGGTAGACAGTTTAATGAAAAACTGTTTTTT
CASSQGRQFNEKLFF
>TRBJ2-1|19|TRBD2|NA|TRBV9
TGTGCCAGCAGCCCCCCTTCCGCGCGGGGGGGCCTTACCTACAATGAGCAGTTCTTC
CASSPPSARGGLTYNEQFF
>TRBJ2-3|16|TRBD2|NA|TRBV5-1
TGCGCCAGCAGCGTAGGACTAGCGGCTAGCACAGATACGCAGTATTTT
CASSVGLAASTDTQYF